This T cell receptor (beta chain) is drawn from a study of blood T cell repertoires in COVID-19. The V end lost 2 bases, the J end lost 2 bases, and 6 bases lay between the germline ends. The germline CDR1 and CDR2 sequences are MNHEY and SVGAGI. This CDR3 is built from 13 residues. This clone was observed a single time. Sequencing was performed with immunoSEQ multiplex PCR; in TCRdb, only in-frame clones are kept and a portion is missing. Among about 130,000 clones listed, 70% to 75% were seen once. The sequence derives from a man of 80 years or more with COVID-19, enrolled during active disease. The chain links TRBV6-5 to TRBJ2-5, with D perhaps matching TRBD1 (6 bases). What was sequenced was peripheral blood. The CDR3 protein is CASSYTGQETQYF. The CDR3 DNA sequence: TGTGCCAGCAGTTACACAGGGCAAGAGACCCAGTACTTC.